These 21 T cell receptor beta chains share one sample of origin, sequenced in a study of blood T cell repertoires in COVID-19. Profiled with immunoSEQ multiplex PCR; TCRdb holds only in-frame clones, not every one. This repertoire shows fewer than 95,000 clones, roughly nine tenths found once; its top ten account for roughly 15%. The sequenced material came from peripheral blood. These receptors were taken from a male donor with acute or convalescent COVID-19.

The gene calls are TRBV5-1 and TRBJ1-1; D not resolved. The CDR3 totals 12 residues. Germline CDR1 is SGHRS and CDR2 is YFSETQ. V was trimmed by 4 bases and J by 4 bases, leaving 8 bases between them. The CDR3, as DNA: TGCGCCAGCAGCGGTGGAGTCACTGAAGCTTTCTTT. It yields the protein CASSGGVTEAFF.

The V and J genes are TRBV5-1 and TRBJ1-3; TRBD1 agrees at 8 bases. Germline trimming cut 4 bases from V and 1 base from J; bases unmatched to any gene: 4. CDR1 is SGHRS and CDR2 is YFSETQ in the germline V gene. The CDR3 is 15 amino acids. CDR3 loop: CASSTGGASGNTIYF. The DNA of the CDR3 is TGCGCCAGCAGCACAGGGGGGGCATCTGGAAACACCATATATTTT.

The CDR3 coding sequence is TGTGCCAGCAGCCAACAACAAGAAGAGACCCAGTACTTC. Protein product: CASSQQQEETQYF. The V and J genes are TRBV7-8 and TRBJ2-5, with D unclear. The CDR3 extends over 13 amino acids. Germline values: CDR1 SGHVS, CDR2 FQNEAQ. V was shortened by 5 bases and J by 3 bases, with 10 bases between the two germline ends. Using reference TRBV7-8 and TRBJ2-5 for the parts outside the CDR3, the full variable domain is GAGVSQSPRYKVAKRGQDVALRCDPISGHVSLFWYQQALGQGPEFLTYFQNEAQLDKSGLPSDRFFAERPEGSVSTLKIQRTQQEDSAVYLCASSQQQEETQYFGPGTRLLVL.

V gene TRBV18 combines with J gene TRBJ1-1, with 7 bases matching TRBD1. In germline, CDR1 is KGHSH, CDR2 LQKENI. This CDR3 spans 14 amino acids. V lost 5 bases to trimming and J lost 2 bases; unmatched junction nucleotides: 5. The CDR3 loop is CASSGGQINTEAFF. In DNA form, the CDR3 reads TGTGCCAGCTCAGGGGGACAGATAAACACTGAAGCTTTCTTT.

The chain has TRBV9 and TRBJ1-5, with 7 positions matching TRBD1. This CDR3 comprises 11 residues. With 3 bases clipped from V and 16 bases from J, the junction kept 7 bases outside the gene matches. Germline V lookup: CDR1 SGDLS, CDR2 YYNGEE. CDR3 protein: CASSADRVGHF. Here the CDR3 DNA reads TGTGCCAGCAGCGCCGACAGGGTGGGTCATTTT.

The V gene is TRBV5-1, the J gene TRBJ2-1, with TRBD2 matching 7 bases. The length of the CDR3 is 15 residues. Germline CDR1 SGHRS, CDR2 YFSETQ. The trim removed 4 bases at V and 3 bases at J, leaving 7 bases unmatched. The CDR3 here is CASSAKTSVYNEQFF. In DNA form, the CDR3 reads TGCGCCAGCAGCGCGAAAACTAGCGTCTACAATGAGCAGTTCTTC. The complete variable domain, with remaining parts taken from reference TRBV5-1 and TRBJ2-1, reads KAGVTQTPRYLIKTRGQQVTLSCSPISGHRSVSWYQQTPGQGLQFLFEYFSETQRNKGNFPGRFSGRQFSNSRSEMNVSTLELGDSALYLCASSAKTSVYNEQFFGPGTRLTVL.

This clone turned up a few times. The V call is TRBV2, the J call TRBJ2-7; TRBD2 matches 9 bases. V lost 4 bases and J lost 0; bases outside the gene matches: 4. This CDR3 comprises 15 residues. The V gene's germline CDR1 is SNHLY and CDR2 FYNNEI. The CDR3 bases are TGTGCCAGCAGTGCCTTGACTAGCGGCTCCTACGAGCAGTACTTC. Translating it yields CASSALTSGSYEQYF.

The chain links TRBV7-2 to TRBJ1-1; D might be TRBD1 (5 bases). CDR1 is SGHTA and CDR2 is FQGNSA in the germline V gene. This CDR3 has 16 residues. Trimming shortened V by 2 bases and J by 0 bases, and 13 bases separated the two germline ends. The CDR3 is CASSLSPGSMNTEAFF. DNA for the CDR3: TGTGCCAGCAGCTTATCGCCAGGGTCCATGAACACTGAAGCTTTCTTT.

This CDR3 reads CASSEGGGYEQYF. CDR3 coding DNA: TGTGCCAGCAGTGAAGGAGGTGGCTACGAGCAGTACTTC. V is TRBV25-1 and J is TRBJ2-7, with TRBD2 as a possible D gene (5 bases). V was cut by 2 bases and J by 3 bases, with 8 bases left in between. The V gene's germline CDR1 is MGHDK and CDR2 SYGVNS. The CDR3 runs 13 residues.

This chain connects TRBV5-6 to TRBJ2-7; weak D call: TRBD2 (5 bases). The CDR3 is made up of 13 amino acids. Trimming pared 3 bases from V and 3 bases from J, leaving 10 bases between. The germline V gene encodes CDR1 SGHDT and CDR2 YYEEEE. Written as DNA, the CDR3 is TGTGCCAGCAGCTGGGGTCGGGGCTACGAGCAGTACTTC. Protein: CASSWGRGYEQYF.

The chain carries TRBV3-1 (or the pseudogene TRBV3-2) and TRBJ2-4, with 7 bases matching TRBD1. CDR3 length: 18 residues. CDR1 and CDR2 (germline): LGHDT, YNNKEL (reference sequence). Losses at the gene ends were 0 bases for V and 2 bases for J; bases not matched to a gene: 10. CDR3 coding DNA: TGTGCCAGCAGCCAAGAACCTAGGGGACAGTCTACCAAAAACATTCAGTACTTC. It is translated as CASSQEPRGQSTKNIQYF.

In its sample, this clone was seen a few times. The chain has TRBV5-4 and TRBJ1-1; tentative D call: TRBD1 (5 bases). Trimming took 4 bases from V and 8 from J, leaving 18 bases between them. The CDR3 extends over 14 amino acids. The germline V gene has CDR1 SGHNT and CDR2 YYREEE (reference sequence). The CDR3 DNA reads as TGTGCCAGCAGCAGTGACGGAGGGGTCGGCGAAGCTTTCTTT. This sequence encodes CASSSDGGVGEAFF.

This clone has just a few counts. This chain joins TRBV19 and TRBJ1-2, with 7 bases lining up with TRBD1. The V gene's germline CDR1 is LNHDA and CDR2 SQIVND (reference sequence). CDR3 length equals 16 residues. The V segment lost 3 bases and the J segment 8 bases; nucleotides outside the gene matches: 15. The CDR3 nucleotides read TGTGCCAGTAGTATGGGCCCCTTAAACAGGGGTCCAGGCTACACCTTC. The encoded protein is CASSMGPLNRGPGYTF.

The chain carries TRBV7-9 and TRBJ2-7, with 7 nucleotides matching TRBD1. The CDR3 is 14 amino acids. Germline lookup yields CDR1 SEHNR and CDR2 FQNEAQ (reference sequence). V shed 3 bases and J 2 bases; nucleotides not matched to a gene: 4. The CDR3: CASSFGGQPYEQYF. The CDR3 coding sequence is TGTGCCAGCAGCTTTGGGGGACAGCCCTACGAGCAGTACTTC.

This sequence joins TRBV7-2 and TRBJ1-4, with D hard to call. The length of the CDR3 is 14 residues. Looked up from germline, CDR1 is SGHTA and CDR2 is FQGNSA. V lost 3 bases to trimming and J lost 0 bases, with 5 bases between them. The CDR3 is CASSFQATNEKLFF. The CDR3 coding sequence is TGTGCCAGCAGCTTTCAGGCAACTAATGAAAAACTGTTTTTT.

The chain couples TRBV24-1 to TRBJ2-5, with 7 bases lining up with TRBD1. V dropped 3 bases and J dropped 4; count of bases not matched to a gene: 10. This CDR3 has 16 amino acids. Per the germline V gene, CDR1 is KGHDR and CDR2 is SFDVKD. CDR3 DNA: TGTGCCACCAGTGATCCACCAACAGGGGCACGAGAGACCCAGTACTTC. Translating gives CATSDPPTGARETQYF.

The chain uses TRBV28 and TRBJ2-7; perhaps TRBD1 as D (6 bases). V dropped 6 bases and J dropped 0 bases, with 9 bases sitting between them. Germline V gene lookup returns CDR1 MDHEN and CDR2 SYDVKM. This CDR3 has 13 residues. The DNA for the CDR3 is TGTGCCAGCAGATCACAGGGCTCCTACGAGCAGTACTTC. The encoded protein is CASRSQGSYEQYF.

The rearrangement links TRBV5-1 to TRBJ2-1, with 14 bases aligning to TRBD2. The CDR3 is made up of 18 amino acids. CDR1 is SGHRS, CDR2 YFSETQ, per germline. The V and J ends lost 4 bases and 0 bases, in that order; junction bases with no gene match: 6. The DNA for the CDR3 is TGCGCCAGCAGCCGGACTAGCGGGGGGTCTAGCTCCTACAATGAGCAGTTCTTC. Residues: CASSRTSGGSSSYNEQFF.

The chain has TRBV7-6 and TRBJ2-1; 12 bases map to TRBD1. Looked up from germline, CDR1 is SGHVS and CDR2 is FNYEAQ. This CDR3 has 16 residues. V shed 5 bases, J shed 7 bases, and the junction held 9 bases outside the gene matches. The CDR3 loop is CASSPRGQGAINEQFF. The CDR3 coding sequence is TGTGCCAGCAGCCCACGGGGACAGGGGGCGATTAATGAGCAGTTCTTC.

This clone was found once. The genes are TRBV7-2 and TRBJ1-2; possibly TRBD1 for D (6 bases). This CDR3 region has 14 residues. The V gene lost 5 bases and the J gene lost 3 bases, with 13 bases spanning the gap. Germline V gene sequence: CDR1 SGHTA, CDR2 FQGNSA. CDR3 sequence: CASSPGVQDYGYTF. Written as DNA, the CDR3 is TGTGCCAGCAGCCCAGGGGTCCAGGACTATGGCTACACCTTC. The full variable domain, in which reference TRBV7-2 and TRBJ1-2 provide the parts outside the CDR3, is GAGVSQSPSNKVTEKGKDVELRCDPISGHTALYWYRQSLGQGLEFLIYFQGNSAPDKSGLPSDRFSAERTGGSVSTLTIQRTQQEDSAVYLCASSPGVQDYGYTFGSGTRLTVV.

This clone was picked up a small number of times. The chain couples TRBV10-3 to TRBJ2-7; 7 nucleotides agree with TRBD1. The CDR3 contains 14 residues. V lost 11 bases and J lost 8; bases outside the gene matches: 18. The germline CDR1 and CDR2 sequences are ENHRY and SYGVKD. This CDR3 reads CASGSRDSQSQQYF. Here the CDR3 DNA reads TGTGCCTCGGGTAGTCGGGACAGCCAGAGCCAGCAGTACTTC.